The clone carrying this T cell receptor beta chain was seen at least ten times. Its antigen remains unknown. Synthesis of cDNA was carried out by template-switch 5'RACE. The reaction used 10-nucleotide random UMIs. Each CDR3 protein gets one entry after TCRdb re-called the 5' RACE reads with MiXCR. Among over 50,000 distinct CDR3 sequences listed, roughly 5% were seen once. Germline values: CDR1 SGHRS, CDR2 YFSETQ. CDR3 length equals 16 residues. Trimming removed 0 bases at V and 3 bases at J, with 13 bases between. This specimen comes from a study of neurological immune-mediated disorders. Background on the study: Of the approximately 34 patients with multiple sclerosis, some 31 had relapsing-remitting MS, whereas the remaining 3 had secondary progressive MS. General study findings and limits: One related-CDR3 cluster, found by phylogenetic grouping, held repertoires of 18 of 34 multiple sclerosis patients and is a possible signature. The most TCR clonal expansion was seen in HTLV-1-associated myelopathy, and the least was seen in multiple sclerosis, which fell below healthy controls.

Sequencing used PBMCs. V usage is TRBV5-1 and J usage is TRBJ2-1, with D maybe TRBD1 (5 bases). This receptor was obtained from a human donor with multiple sclerosis. The donor label of this sample is uncertain. CDR3 region: CASSLAIGADYNEQFF. The CDR3 nucleotides are TGCGCCAGCAGCTTGGCCATTGGGGCAGACTACAATGAGCAGTTCTTC.